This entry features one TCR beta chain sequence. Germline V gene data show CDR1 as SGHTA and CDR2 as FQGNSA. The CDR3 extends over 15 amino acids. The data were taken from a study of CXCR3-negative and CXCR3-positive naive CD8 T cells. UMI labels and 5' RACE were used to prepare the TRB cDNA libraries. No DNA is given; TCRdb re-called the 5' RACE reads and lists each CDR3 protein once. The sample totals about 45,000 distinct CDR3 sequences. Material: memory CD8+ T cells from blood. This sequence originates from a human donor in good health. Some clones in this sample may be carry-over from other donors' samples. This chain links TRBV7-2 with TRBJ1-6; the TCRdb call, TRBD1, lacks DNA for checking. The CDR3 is CASSSPLRDGSPLHF.